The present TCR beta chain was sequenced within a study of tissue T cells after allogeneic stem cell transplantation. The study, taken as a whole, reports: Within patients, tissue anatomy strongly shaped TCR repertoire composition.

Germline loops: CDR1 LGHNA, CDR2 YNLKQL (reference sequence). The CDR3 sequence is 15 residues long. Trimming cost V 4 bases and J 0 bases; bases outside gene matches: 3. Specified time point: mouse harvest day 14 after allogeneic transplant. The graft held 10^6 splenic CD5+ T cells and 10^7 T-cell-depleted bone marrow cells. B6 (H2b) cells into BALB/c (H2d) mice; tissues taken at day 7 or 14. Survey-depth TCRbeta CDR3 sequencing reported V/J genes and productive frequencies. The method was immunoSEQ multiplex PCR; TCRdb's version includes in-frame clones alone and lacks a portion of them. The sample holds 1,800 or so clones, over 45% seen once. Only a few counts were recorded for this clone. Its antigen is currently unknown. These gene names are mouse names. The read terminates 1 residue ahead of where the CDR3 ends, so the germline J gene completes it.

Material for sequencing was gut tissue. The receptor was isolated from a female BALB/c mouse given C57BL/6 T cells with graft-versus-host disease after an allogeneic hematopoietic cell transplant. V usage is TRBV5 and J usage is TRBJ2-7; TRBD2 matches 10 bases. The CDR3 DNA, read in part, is TGTGCCAGCAGCCGGACTGGGGGAAGCTCCTATGAACAGTAC. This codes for CASSRTGGSSYEQY. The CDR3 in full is CASSRTGGSSYEQYF.